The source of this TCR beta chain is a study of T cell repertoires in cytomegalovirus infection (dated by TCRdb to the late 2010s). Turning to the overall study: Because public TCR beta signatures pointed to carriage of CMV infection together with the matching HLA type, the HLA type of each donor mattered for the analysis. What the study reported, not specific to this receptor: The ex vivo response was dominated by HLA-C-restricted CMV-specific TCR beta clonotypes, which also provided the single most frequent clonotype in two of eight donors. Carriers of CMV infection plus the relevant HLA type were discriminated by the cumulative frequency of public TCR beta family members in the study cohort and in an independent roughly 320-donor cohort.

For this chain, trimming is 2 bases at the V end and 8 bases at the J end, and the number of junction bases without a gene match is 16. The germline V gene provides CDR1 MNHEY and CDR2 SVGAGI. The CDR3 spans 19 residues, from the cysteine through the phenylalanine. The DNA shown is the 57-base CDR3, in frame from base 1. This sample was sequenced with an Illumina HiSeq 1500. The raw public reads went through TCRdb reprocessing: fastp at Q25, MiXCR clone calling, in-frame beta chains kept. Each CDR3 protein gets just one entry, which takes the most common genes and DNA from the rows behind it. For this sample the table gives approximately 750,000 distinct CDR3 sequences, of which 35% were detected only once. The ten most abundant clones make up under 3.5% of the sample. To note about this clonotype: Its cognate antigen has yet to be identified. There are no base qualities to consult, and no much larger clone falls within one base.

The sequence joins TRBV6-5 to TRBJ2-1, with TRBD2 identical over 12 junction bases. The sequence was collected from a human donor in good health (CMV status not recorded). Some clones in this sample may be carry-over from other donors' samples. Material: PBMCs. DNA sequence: TGTGCCAGCAGTTACAGGTTTTCGCTAGCGGGAGGGCGGTGGGATGAGCAGTTCTTC. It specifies CASSYRFSLAGGRWDEQFF.